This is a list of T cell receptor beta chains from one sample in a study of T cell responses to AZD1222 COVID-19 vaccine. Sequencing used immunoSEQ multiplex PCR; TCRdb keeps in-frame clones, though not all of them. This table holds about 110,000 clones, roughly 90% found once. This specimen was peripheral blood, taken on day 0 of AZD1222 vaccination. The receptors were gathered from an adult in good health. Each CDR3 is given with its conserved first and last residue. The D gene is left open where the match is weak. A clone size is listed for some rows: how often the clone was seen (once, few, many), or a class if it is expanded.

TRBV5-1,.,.,CASRAGAINEKLFF
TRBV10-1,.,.,CASSVVHANTGELFF
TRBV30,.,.,CAWRKAESNYGYTF
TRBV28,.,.,CASSRGGGREGKLFF
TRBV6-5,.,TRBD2,CASLAGRYEQFF
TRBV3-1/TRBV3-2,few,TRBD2,CASSVGLAISYEQYF
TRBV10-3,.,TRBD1,CAISEDRGPYGYTF
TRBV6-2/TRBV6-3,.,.,CASSLGHMNTEAFF
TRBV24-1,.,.,CATRGGGNEQFF
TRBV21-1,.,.,CPWTSLDEQFF
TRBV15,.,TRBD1,CATSRTGTGNSPLHF
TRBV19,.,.,CASSIVSSYGYTF
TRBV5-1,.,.,CASSLAAAANEKLFF
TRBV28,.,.,CASSWGQSSYNSPLHF
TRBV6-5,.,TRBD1,CASIRDRAGANVLTF
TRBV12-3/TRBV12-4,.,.,CASRDTIGAGYTF
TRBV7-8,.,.,CASSHRQDLYHSPLHF
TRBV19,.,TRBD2,CASSRLANTGELFF
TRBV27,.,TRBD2,CASSSHGGGGSEQFF
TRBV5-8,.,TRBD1,CASSSGQGSLGYTF